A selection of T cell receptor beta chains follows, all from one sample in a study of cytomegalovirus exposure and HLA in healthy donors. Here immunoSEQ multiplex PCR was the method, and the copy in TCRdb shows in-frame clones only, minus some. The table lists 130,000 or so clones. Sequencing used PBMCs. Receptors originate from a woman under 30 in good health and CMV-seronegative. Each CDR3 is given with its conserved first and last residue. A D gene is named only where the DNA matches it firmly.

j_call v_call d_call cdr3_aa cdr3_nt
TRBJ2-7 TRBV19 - CASSSSRLAQLSYEQYF TGTGCCAGTAGTAGCTCTCGGTTGGCCCAACTATCCTACGAGCAGTACTTC
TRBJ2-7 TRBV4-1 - CASSQVGGQGGEQYF TGCGCCAGCAGCCAAGTAGGCGGTCAGGGTGGAGAGCAGTACTTC
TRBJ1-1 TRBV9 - CASSVGGQNTEAFF TGTGCCAGCAGCGTAGGCGGACAAAACACTGAAGCTTTCTTT
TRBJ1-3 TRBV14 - CASSQDPWAGSSGNTIYF TGTGCCAGCAGCCAAGATCCATGGGCAGGCAGCTCTGGAAACACCATATATTTT
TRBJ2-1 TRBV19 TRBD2 CASSMTSGRAGRTNEQFF TGTGCCAGTAGTATGACTAGCGGGAGGGCCGGGCGTACCAATGAGCAGTTCTTC
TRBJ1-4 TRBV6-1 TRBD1 CASSVARTGAATNEKLFF TGTGCCAGCAGTGTAGCAAGGACAGGAGCTGCAACTAATGAAAAACTGTTTTTT
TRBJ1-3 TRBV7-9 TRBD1 CASSLATGRNTIYF TGTGCCAGCAGCTTAGCGACAGGGAGAAACACCATATATTTT
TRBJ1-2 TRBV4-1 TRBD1 CASSLDRSANYGYTF TGCGCCAGCAGCTTGGACAGGTCAGCAAACTATGGCTACACCTTC
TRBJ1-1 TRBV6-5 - CASSYSTYPPRGAFF TGTGCCAGCAGTTACTCGACTTATCCACCTCGAGGAGCTTTCTTT
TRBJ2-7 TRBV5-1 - CASSPKGESLGEQYF TGCGCCAGCAGCCCCAAGGGGGAATCCCTTGGTGAGCAGTACTTC
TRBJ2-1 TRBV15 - CATSSPKGGTYNEQFF TGTGCCACCAGCTCGCCGAAAGGTGGGACATACAATGAGCAGTTCTTC
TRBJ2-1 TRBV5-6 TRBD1 CASSYPRQGVYNEQFF TGTGCCAGCAGTTATCCCCGACAGGGAGTATACAATGAGCAGTTCTTC
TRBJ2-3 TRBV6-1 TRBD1 CASSPDRVGDTQYF TGTGCCAGCAGCCCCGACAGGGTTGGGGATACGCAGTATTTT
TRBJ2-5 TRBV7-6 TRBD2 CASSFFRVAGGLETQYF TGTGCCAGCAGCTTCTTTCGAGTAGCGGGAGGGTTAGAGACCCAGTACTTC
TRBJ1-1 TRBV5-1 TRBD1 CASRSGTGDTEAFF TGCGCCAGCAGGTCCGGGACAGGGGACACTGAAGCTTTCTTT
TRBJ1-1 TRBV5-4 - CASSLERIRATEAFF TGTGCCAGCAGCCTGGAAAGGATCAGGGCCACTGAAGCTTTCTTT
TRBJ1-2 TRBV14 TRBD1 CASSLTGGEGYGYTF TGTGCCAGCAGCCTAACAGGGGGCGAGGGCTATGGCTACACCTTC
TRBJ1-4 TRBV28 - CASSLPRAGEKLFF TGTGCCAGCAGTTTGCCTCGGGCGGGTGAAAAACTGTTTTTT
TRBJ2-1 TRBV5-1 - CASSQDYNEQFF TGCGCCAGCAGCCAGGACTACAATGAGCAGTTCTTC
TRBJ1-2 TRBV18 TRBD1 CASSPGTGRISDGYTF TGTGCCAGCTCACCCGGGACAGGGAGGATCTCGGATGGCTACACCTTC
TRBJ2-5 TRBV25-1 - CASSEFGPETQYF TGTGCCAGCAGTGAATTCGGTCCGGAGACCCAGTACTTC
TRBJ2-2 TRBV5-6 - CASSPTVGVGTGELFF TGTGCCAGCAGCCCCACCGTCGGGGTAGGGACCGGGGAGCTGTTTTTT
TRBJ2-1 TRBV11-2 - CASSTNRGGGKGSYNEQFF TGTGCCAGCAGCACGAATCGTGGGGGCGGAAAAGGGTCCTACAATGAGCAGTTCTTC
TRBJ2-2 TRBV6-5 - CASSPRGTGELFF TGTGCCAGCAGTCCCAGGGGCACCGGGGAGCTGTTTTTT
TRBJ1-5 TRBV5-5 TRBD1 CASSFSGQPGQPQHF TGTGCCAGCAGCTTCTCGGGACAGCCTGGCCAGCCCCAGCATTTT
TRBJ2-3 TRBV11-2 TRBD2 CASSPGLAGAADTQYF TGTGCCAGCAGCCCGGGACTAGCGGGAGCGGCGGATACGCAGTATTTT
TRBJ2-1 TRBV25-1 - CASAGYEQFF TGTGCCAGCGCGGGTTATGAGCAGTTCTTC
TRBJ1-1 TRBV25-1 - CASSARHNTEAFF TGTGCCAGCAGTGCCAGACACAACACTGAAGCTTTCTTT
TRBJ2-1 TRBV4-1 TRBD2 CASSPGTSGRGLGNEQFF TGCGCCAGCAGCCCCGGGACTAGCGGGAGGGGTCTGGGGAATGAGCAGTTCTTC
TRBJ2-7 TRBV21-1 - CAYPGGAYPLEQYF TGTGCCTACCCCGGGGGGGCTTACCCTCTCGAGCAGTACTTC
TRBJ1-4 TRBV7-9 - CASRLQGSTNEKLFF TGTGCCAGCAGGCTACAGGGCTCTACTAATGAAAAACTGTTTTTT
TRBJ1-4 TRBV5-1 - CASSLEGSGLEKLFF TGCGCCAGCAGCTTGGAGGGGTCGGGCTTGGAAAAACTGTTTTTT
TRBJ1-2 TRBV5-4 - CASRGGQPLSYGYTF TGTGCCAGCAGGGGTGGACAGCCCCTATCCTATGGCTACACCTTC
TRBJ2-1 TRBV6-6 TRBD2 CASSNRIAGRNEQFF TGTGCCAGCAGCAACCGCATAGCGGGACGCAATGAGCAGTTCTTC
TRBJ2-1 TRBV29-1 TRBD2 CSVDRGLAGGGEQFF TGCAGCGTTGACAGGGGACTAGCGGGAGGGGGTGAGCAGTTCTTC
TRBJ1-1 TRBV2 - CASTLLTGTEAFF TGTGCCAGCACCCTACTTACGGGCACTGAAGCTTTCTTT
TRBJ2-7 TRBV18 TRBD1 CASSPQGQGAYEQYF TGTGCCAGCTCACCACAGGGACAGGGGGCCTACGAGCAGTACTTC
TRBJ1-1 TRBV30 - CAWTQDGRGEAFF TGTGCCTGGACCCAGGACGGAAGGGGTGAAGCTTTCTTT
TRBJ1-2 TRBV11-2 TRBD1 CASSPGTGSWWGYTF TGTGCCAGCAGCCCAGGGACAGGGAGTTGGTGGGGCTACACCTTC
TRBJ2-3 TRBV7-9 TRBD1 CASSLPGQGFDTQYF TGTGCCAGCAGCTTACCGGGACAGGGGTTTGATACGCAGTATTTT
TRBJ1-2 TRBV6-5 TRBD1 CASKAEGARGYTF TGTGCCAGCAAGGCCGAGGGGGCTCGTGGCTACACCTTC
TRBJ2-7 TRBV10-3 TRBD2 CAITGTSGTDEQYF TGTGCCATCACCGGGACTAGCGGGACTGACGAGCAGTACTTC
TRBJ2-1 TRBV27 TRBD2 CASTLGTSGRHEQFF TGTGCCAGCACCCTAGGGACTAGCGGGAGGCATGAGCAGTTCTTC
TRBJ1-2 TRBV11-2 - CASSALAPTEDYGYTF TGTGCCAGCAGCGCGTTAGCCCCGACAGAGGACTATGGCTACACCTTC
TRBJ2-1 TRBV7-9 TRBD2 CASSFSSTSAGHNEQFF TGTGCCAGCAGCTTTTCTTCGACTAGCGCGGGTCACAATGAGCAGTTCTTC
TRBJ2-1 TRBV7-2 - CASSFGLAESNEQFF TGTGCCAGCAGCTTCGGATTAGCGGAGAGCAATGAGCAGTTCTTC
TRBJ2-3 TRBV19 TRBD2 CASSTPGLAGARDTQYF TGTGCCAGTAGTACACCGGGACTAGCGGGGGCCAGAGATACGCAGTATTTT
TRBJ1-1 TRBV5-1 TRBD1 CASSLGYRGSDTEAFF TGCGCCAGCAGCTTAGGTTACAGGGGGTCGGACACTGAAGCTTTCTTT
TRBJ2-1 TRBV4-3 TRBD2 CASSQGERELMFF TGCGCCAGCAGCCAAGGTGAGCGGGAGTTGATGTTCTTC
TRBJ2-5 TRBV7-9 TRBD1 CASSSRDSRKETQYF TGTGCCAGCAGCTCCCGGGACAGCCGAAAAGAGACCCAGTACTTC
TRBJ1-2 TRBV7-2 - CASSLGRALEGYTF TGTGCCAGCAGCTTAGGCAGGGCCCTCGAGGGCTACACCTTC
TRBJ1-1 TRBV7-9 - CASSLTGINTEAFF TGTGCCAGCAGCTTAACAGGGATAAACACTGAAGCTTTCTTT
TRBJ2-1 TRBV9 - CASSVDPAGYESSYNEQFF TGTGCCAGCAGCGTAGACCCCGCGGGGTATGAGAGCTCCTACAATGAGCAGTTCTTC
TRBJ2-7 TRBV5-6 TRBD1 CASSLAFTGGRGYEQYF TGTGCCAGCAGCTTGGCCTTTACAGGGGGCCGGGGGTACGAGCAGTACTTC
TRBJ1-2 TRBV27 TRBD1 CASSFSRTGYGYTF TGTGCCAGCAGTTTTTCAAGGACAGGGTATGGCTACACCTTC